The clone carrying this TCR beta chain was observed a few times. Antigen: not known. With V trimmed by 2 bases and J by 3 bases, 6 bases remained unmatched. There are 16 residues in the CDR3. Germline V gene lookup returns CDR1 SGHDT and CDR2 YYEEEE. The data stem from a study of post-analysis software for immune sequencing data. The wider study: Patients had relapsing-remitting, secondary progressive or progressive-relapsing multiple sclerosis; some lacked subtype. Broader study findings: Relative to controls, patients with multiple sclerosis showed significantly lower normalized Chao1 diversity. With TRBV5-6, TRBV5-1 and TRBV20-1 included, about five TRBV segments were more frequent in patients than in controls.

TCR beta libraries were prepared from cDNA with unique molecular identifiers. Input populations of about 1 to 11 million T cells gave rise to around 480,000 cDNA molecules. MiXCR, applied by TCRdb to the PCR reads, yields one record per CDR3 protein. Altogether hundreds of thousands of distinct CDR3 sequences are present, approximately 30% being singletons, with the ten largest covering around 0.56%. This chain uses TRBV5-6 with TRBJ2-1; 9 bases fit TRBD2. Input material: blood. The sequence came from a girl between 5 and 17 years old with multiple sclerosis. The CDR3 DNA reads as TGTGCCAGCAGCTTTAGGACGACTAGCGGCTACAATGAGCAGTTCTTC. Translating gives CASSFRTTSGYNEQFF.